This T cell receptor beta chain was retrieved from a study of blood T cell repertoires in COVID-19. Study-wide context: Whether acute or convalescent, the COVID-19 samples came from the United States, Italy and Spain.

The germline gives CDR1 MNHNY, CDR2 SVGAGI (reference sequence). V was trimmed by 10 bases and J by 0 bases, leaving 9 bases between them. CDR3 length: 12 residues. Assay used: immunoSEQ multiplex PCR; TCRdb lists only in-frame clones, some missing. The sample lists some 200,000 clones; 80% to 90% were seen once. This receptor was taken from a woman aged 40 to 55 with COVID-19, enrolled during active disease. J is TRBJ1-1 and V is TRBV6-6; D not resolved. Sequenced input: peripheral blood. CDR3 sequence: CATNGVNTEAFF. Here the CDR3 DNA reads TGTGCCACTAACGGGGTGAACACTGAAGCTTTCTTT.